Only one count was recorded for the clone carrying this T cell receptor (beta chain). This entry comes from a study of blood T cell repertoires in COVID-19. About the study: The analysed material was cDNA or gDNA that came from T cells, B-cell-depleted T cells, or PBMCs.

The CDR3 sequence is 17 residues long. Per germline, CDR1 MGHRA and CDR2 YSYEKL. Germline trimming cut 1 base from V and 4 bases from J; bases unmatched to any gene: 7. Original data processing: Nucleated cell number was recorded as an estimate derived from reference gene primer amplification. Data came from immunoSEQ multiplex PCR; TCRdb stores just in-frame clones and leaves some out. From that table come the V and J calls and clone size; the DNA was used to work out D and trimming. The sample contains 150,000 to 170,000 clones, about 90% of which appear only once. The sample was peripheral blood. This chain uses TRBV4-1 with TRBJ2-3, with 11 nucleotides matching TRBD2. The TCR sequence derives from a man between 45 and 60 years old with acute or convalescent COVID-19. In nucleotides, the CDR3 is TGCGCCAGCAGCCAAGTGAAACTAGCGGGGGTAGCAGATACGCAGTATTTT. Protein product: CASSQVKLAGVADTQYF.